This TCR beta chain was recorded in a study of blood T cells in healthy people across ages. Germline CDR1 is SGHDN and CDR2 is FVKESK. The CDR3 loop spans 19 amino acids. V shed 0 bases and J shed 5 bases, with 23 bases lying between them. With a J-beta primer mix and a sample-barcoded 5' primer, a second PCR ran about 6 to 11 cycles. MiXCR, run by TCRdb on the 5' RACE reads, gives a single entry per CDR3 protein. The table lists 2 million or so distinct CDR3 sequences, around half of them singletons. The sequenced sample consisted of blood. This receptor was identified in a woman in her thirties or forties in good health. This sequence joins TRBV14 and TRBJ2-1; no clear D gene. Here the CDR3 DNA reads TGTGCCAGCAGCCAAGACAGTCTTAGCTGGAACCACCTCAACAATGAGCAGTTCTTC. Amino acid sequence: CASSQDSLSWNHLNNEQFF.